The 25 T cell receptor beta chains listed next were all sequenced from one sample in a study of cytomegalovirus exposure and HLA in healthy donors. Primers for the PCR totalled 60 Vbeta and 13 Jbeta. Produced via immunoSEQ multiplex PCR; TCRdb's table is partial and in-frame only. The data hold around 100,000 clones, with about 74% observed a single time. The source material was PBMCs. The receptors originated from a female donor in good health and CMV-seropositive.

The CDR3 DNA follows: TGCAGCGTTGAAGAGAACTTTAACTATGGCTACACCTTC. Residues: CSVEENFNYGYTF. The chain uses TRBV29-1 and TRBJ1-2, with D unclear. Germline V gives CDR1 SQVTM, CDR2 ANQGSEA. V was pared by 0 bases and J by 1 base, with 6 bases between. The CDR3 sequence is 13 residues long.

V usage is TRBV6-4 and J usage is TRBJ2-1, with D hard to call. V lost 4 bases, J lost 8 bases, and 12 bases lay in between. The CDR3 contains 13 residues. The germline CDR1 and CDR2 sequences are MRHNA and SNTAGT. The CDR3 is CASSVVENHEQFF. The CDR3 nucleotides read TGTGCCAGCAGTGTTGTGGAGAACCATGAGCAGTTCTTC.

This chain links TRBV6-1 with TRBJ1-6, with a weak D call TRBD1 (6 bases). V was trimmed by 2 bases and J by 3 bases, leaving 8 bases between them. CDR1 and CDR2 (germline): MNHNS, SASEGT. The CDR3 runs to 15 residues. The DNA of the CDR3 is TGTGCCAGCAGTGAACAGGGGTACTATAATTCACCCCTCCACTTT. Protein sequence: CASSEQGYYNSPLHF.

The sample holds a few counts of this clone. The CDR3 DNA reads TGTGCCAGCAGCCGACTACCTACTAGCGGGGGAATCATCTACGAGCAGTACTTC. This sequence encodes CASSRLPTSGGIIYEQYF. The chain employs TRBV7-2 and TRBJ2-7; 11 positions agree with TRBD2. Germline values: CDR1 SGHTA, CDR2 FQGNSA. The CDR3 length is 18 residues. The junction had 15 bases not matched to a gene; V was cut back by 5 bases and J by 3 bases. Variable domain in full (rest from reference TRBV7-2 and TRBJ2-7): GAGVSQSPSNKVTEKGKDVELRCDPISGHTALYWYRQSLGQGLEFLIYFQGNSAPDKSGLPSDRFSAERTGGSVSTLTIQRTQQEDSAVYLCASSRLPTSGGIIYEQYFGPGTRLTVT.

The V and J genes are TRBV4-2 and TRBJ2-5, with D tentatively TRBD2 (6 bases). The V gene lost 0 bases and the J gene lost 5 bases, with 7 bases spanning the gap. This CDR3 has 13 residues. Germline-derived CDR1 and CDR2 are LGHNA and YNFKEQ. CDR3 sequence: CASSQDLAETQYF. In DNA form, the CDR3 reads TGTGCCAGCAGCCAAGATCTAGCGGAGACCCAGTACTTC.

Here the CDR3 DNA reads TGTGCCAGCAGTTTTTCCTACGGGGCAACTAATGAAAAACTGTTTTTT. Translated: CASSFSYGATNEKLFF. This sequence joins TRBV27 and TRBJ1-4; D is undetermined. Looked up from germline, CDR1 is MNHEY and CDR2 is SMNVEV (reference sequence). This CDR3 spans 16 amino acids. V was cut by 3 bases and J by 0 bases, with 11 bases left in between. The full variable domain, in which reference TRBV27 and TRBJ1-4 provide the parts outside the CDR3, is EAQVTQNPRYLITVTGKKLTVTCSQNMNHEYMSWYRQDPGLGLRQIYYSMNVEVTDKGDVPEGYKVSRKEKRNFPLILESPSPNQTSLYFCASSFSYGATNEKLFFGSGTQLSVL.

The chain recombines TRBV29-1 with TRBJ2-7, with 8 bases aligning to TRBD1. CDR3 length: 12 amino acids. The V segment lost 5 bases and the J segment 6 bases; nucleotides outside the gene matches: 6. Germline CDR1 reads SQVTM; CDR2 reads ANQGSEA. CDR3 amino acids: CSVLGQAGEQYF. CDR3 sequence (DNA): TGCAGCGTTTTGGGACAGGCTGGCGAGCAGTACTTC.

This clone was seen a single time. J is TRBJ2-1 and V is TRBV27; TRBD2 matches 11 bases. Per germline, CDR1 MNHEY and CDR2 SMNVEV (reference sequence). J lost 2 bases, V lost 6 bases, and 9 bases had no gene match. This CDR3 comprises 17 residues. CDR3 protein: CASSQVRLAGTYNEQFF. The CDR3 DNA reads TGTGCCAGCAGCCAGGTTCGACTAGCGGGGACCTACAATGAGCAGTTCTTC.

The chain carries TRBV2 and TRBJ1-6, with D possibly TRBD1 on 6 matching bases. V was pared by 5 bases and J by 0 bases, with 17 bases between. The germline V gene encodes CDR1 SNHLY and CDR2 FYNNEI. This CDR3 comprises 18 residues. The CDR3 region has the DNA TGTGCCAGCAGTCGTCTTGGGGGCCTGAGCTCCTATAATTCACCCCTCCACTTT. It encodes CASSRLGGLSSYNSPLHF. The complete variable domain, with remaining parts taken from reference TRBV2 and TRBJ1-6, reads EPEVTQTPSHQVTQMGQEVILRCVPISNHLYFYWYRQILGQKVEFLVSFYNNEISEKSEIFDDQFSVERPDGSNFTLKIRSTKLEDSAMYFCASSRLGGLSSYNSPLHFGNGTRLTVT.

The chain joins TRBV15 to TRBJ1-1; D is undetermined. The length of the CDR3 is 18 residues. Germline V gives CDR1 LNHNV, CDR2 YYDKDF (reference sequence). V lost 2 bases to trimming and J lost 0 bases, with 19 bases between them. The CDR3 DNA sequence: TGTGCCACCAGCAGACAGACTACGCAGGTGATGATGAACACTGAAGCTTTCTTT. The encoded protein is CATSRQTTQVMMNTEAFF.

The chain couples TRBV6-1 to TRBJ2-3; 8 positions match TRBD2. The trim removed 0 bases at V and 7 bases at J, leaving 21 bases unmatched. Germline CDR1 is MNHNS and CDR2 is SASEGT. The CDR3 is made up of 20 amino acids. The CDR3 here is CASSEAGRNQPGLGGYTQYF. CDR3 sequence (DNA): TGTGCCAGCAGTGAAGCGGGCAGGAACCAACCGGGACTAGGGGGATATACGCAGTATTTT.

V and J are TRBV5-5 and TRBJ1-2; 7 nucleotides line up with TRBD1. This CDR3 comprises 13 residues. V dropped 4 bases and J dropped 8; count of bases not matched to a gene: 8. Germline CDR1 and CDR2: SGHKS and YYEKEE (reference sequence). The CDR3 region is CASSPTGDGGYTF. CDR3 DNA: TGTGCCAGCAGCCCTACAGGGGACGGCGGCTACACCTTC.

CDR3 loop: CASSLGQGAGETQYF. CDR3 coding DNA: TGTGCCAGCAGCTTGGGACAGGGGGCCGGCGAGACCCAGTACTTC. J is TRBJ2-5 and V is TRBV7-9, with 12 bases fitting TRBD1. The CDR3 is 15 residues long. The ends lost 3 bases at V and 5 bases at J; junction bases unmatched: 4. Germline CDR1 SEHNR, CDR2 FQNEAQ (reference sequence).

The V and J genes are TRBV18 and TRBJ2-1; tentative D call: TRBD2 (5 bases). There are 16 residues in the CDR3. Germline V gene lookup returns CDR1 KGHSH and CDR2 LQKENI. Trimming shortened V by 2 bases and J by 1 base, and 12 bases separated the two germline ends. CDR3: CASSPSESGSYNEQFF. DNA of the CDR3: TGTGCCAGCTCACCATCCGAGAGCGGATCCTACAATGAGCAGTTCTTC.

The rearrangement links TRBV13 to TRBJ2-2; the match to TRBD1 covers 11 bases. With 1 base clipped from V and 4 bases from J, the junction kept 8 bases outside the gene matches. Per the germline V gene, CDR1 is PRHDT and CDR2 is FYEKMQ (reference sequence). The CDR3 is made up of 18 amino acids. The CDR3 sequence is CASSLATAGTGGTGELFF. The CDR3 bases are TGTGCCAGCAGCTTAGCAACAGCCGGGACAGGGGGCACCGGGGAGCTGTTTTTT. Full variable domain (outside the CDR3, taken from reference TRBV13 and TRBJ2-2): AAGVIQSPRHLIKEKRETATLKCYPIPRHDTVYWYQQGPGQDPQFLISFYEKMQSDKGSIPDRFSAQQFSDYHSELNMSSLELGDSALYFCASSLATAGTGGTGELFFGEGSRLTVL.

V gene TRBV7-9 combines with J gene TRBJ2-1; 8 bases are shared with TRBD1. Germline V lookup: CDR1 SEHNR, CDR2 FQNEAQ (reference sequence). The CDR3 contains 14 residues. Trimming cost V 1 base and J 4 bases; bases outside gene matches: 0. CDR3 bases: TGTGCCAGCAGCTTAGGGACAGGGTACAATGAGCAGTTCTTC. Residues: CASSLGTGYNEQFF.

The DNA of the CDR3 is TGTGCCAGCAGCTTAGGGGGCAGGGACACTGAAGCTTTCTTT. The encoded protein is CASSLGGRDTEAFF. J is TRBJ1-1 and V is TRBV7-9; a possible D gene is TRBD1 (5 bases). Trimming removed 1 base from V and 3 bases from J, with 9 bases in between. The germline V gene has CDR1 SEHNR and CDR2 FQNEAQ (reference sequence). This CDR3 is built from 14 residues.

This clone appeared once. V usage is TRBV5-1 and J usage is TRBJ2-5, with 9 bases fitting TRBD1. This CDR3 spans 15 amino acids. Germline-derived CDR1 and CDR2 are SGHRS and YFSETQ. The V segment lost 0 bases and the J segment 5 bases; nucleotides outside the gene matches: 5. The CDR3 spells CASSLVGTGSETQYF. For the CDR3, the DNA is TGCGCCAGCAGCTTGGTTGGGACAGGGAGCGAGACCCAGTACTTC.

The V gene is TRBV18, the J gene TRBJ2-6; the D is unclear. Germline CDR1 and CDR2: KGHSH and LQKENI. Between the trimmed V and J ends, which lost 3 bases and 0 bases, there was a span of 15 bases. There are 18 residues in the CDR3. The CDR3 DNA follows: TGTGCCAGCTCACCCAGAATTACCCGAAGCTCTGGGGCCAACGTCCTGACTTTC. It translates to CASSPRITRSSGANVLTF.

This rearrangement joins TRBV28 to TRBJ2-1, with D tentatively TRBD2 (6 bases). With 8 bases removed from V and 7 bases from J, the gap between germline ends came to 18 bases. The CDR3 covers 14 residues. Germline lookup yields CDR1 MDHEN and CDR2 SYDVKM. The CDR3 DNA reads TGTGCCAGCTCCCTTACCGGGGGAAAGAATGAGCAGTTCTTC. This codes for CASSLTGGKNEQFF.

In nucleotides, the CDR3 is TGCGCCAGCAGCTTGGTATACTCAGGGGGCGGGGTCCACGAGCAGTACTTC. It translates to CASSLVYSGGGVHEQYF. The rearrangement uses TRBV5-1 and TRBJ2-7; 8 nucleotides agree with TRBD1. Trimming took 0 bases from V and 5 from J; bases not matched to a gene: 13. Germline V gene sequence: CDR1 SGHRS, CDR2 YFSETQ. The CDR3 has 17 amino acids.

The chain is built from TRBV27 and TRBJ2-7; D might be TRBD2 (6 bases). Germline CDR1 MNHEY, CDR2 SMNVEV (reference sequence). V lost 4 bases to trimming and J lost 1 base, with 8 bases between them. This CDR3 is 13 amino acids long. For the CDR3, the DNA is TGTGCCAGCAGTTCGGGACTTTCCTACGAGCAGTACTTC. Its translation is CASSSGLSYEQYF.

This clone was counted a single time. This chain joins TRBV28 and TRBJ2-7; TRBD1 matches 10 bases. The length of the CDR3 is 15 residues. Trimming at V came to 6 bases and at J to 2 bases, leaving 7 bases not matched to a gene. Germline V lookup: CDR1 MDHEN, CDR2 SYDVKM. The CDR3 DNA reads TGTGCCAGCAGCCTGAGGACAGGGGGGACCTACGAGCAGTACTTC. It translates to CASSLRTGGTYEQYF.

This clone turned up a few times. The J gene is TRBJ2-5, the V gene TRBV7-9; 8 positions agree with TRBD1. The J call may not be correct, given that the DNA end is closer to TRBJ2-7. CDR3 size: 15 residues. Germline assignment: CDR1 SEHNR and CDR2 FQNEAQ (reference sequence). The chain's CDR3 is CASSLQGAETYEQYF. CDR3 nucleotide sequence: TGTGCCAGCAGCTTACAGGGGGCAGAAACCTACGAGCAGTACTTC.

This clone is a singleton in its sample. The V and J genes are TRBV5-4 and TRBJ2-7; 7 bases align to TRBD2. V lost 5 bases to trimming and J lost 3 bases; unmatched junction nucleotides: 11. The CDR3 has 15 amino acids. Germline V gene sequence: CDR1 SGHNT, CDR2 YYREEE (reference sequence). CDR3 bases: TGTGCCAGCAGACTGGGAGGGGATAGGGTCTACGAGCAGTACTTC. Translation: CASRLGGDRVYEQYF.